This T cell receptor (beta chain) was identified during a study of CD8 T cells in Susac syndrome. TCR beta sequencing was performed on blood CD8+ and CD4+ T cells. Random hexamers served to reverse transcribe roughly 0.45 to 1 ug RNA. With immunoSEQ multiplex PCR, TCR beta CDR3 was amplified across 54 Vbeta and 13 Jbeta. MiXCR was run by TCRdb on the immunoSEQ multiplex PCR reads, yielding one entry per CDR3 protein. The repertoire includes some 300,000 distinct CDR3 sequences, over 75% of them detected once, and around 0.2% sits in the top ten. Trimming stripped 7 bases from V and 1 base from J, with 9 bases between. Germline V gene data show CDR1 as MNHEY and CDR2 as SVGEGT. The CDR3 extends over 13 amino acids.

This chain joins TRBV6-2 or TRBV6-3 and TRBJ2-3; D ambiguous. This TCR derives from a human donor with multiple sclerosis. Sequencing was done on a sample of CD8+ T cells from PBMCs. CDR3 DNA sequence: TGTGCCAGCACTCCGAGAGGCACAGATACGCAGTATTTT. Translation gives CASTPRGTDTQYF.